These T cell receptor beta chains were read from a single sample in a study of beta chain features in type 1 diabetes. Method: immunoSEQ multiplex PCR; TCRdb's copy keeps in-frame clones and lacks some. The sample records over 500,000 clones, 15% to 17% being singletons. Specimen: naive CD4+ T cells from blood. Receptors originate from a man younger than 35 in good health. Each CDR3 is given with its conserved first and last residue. D genes are given only for firm matches. Not every row has a clone size; where given, it reads once, few, many or a size class.

j_gene,v_gene,abundance,d_gene,CDR3aa,CDR3nt
TRBJ2-5,TRBV23-1,few,TRBD2,CASSQLTPLAGHTRETQYF,TGCGCCAGCAGTCAACTGACCCCCCTAGCGGGACATACAAGAGAAACCCAGTACTTC
TRBJ1-1,TRBV30,.,.,CAWSLSFRVGAFF,TGTGCCTGGAGTTTGAGCTTTAGGGTTGGAGCTTTCTTT
TRBJ1-5,TRBV27,.,.,CASSPGTGVSNQPQHF,TGTGCCAGCAGTCCCGGGACGGGAGTTAGCAATCAGCCCCAGCATTTT
TRBJ1-5,TRBV18,.,.,CASSPGNQPQHF,TGTGCCAGCTCACCGGGCAATCAGCCCCAGCATTTT
TRBJ1-1,TRBV10-3,.,TRBD1,CASTTGLNTEAFF,TGTGCCAGCACGACAGGGCTAAACACTGAAGCTTTCTTT
TRBJ2-5,TRBV7-2,few,.,CASSLAPSAGQETQYF,TGTGCCAGCAGCTTAGCCCCTTCGGCGGGCCAAGAGACCCAGTACTTC
TRBJ1-2,TRBV29-1,few,TRBD1,CSVSQGAGYGYTF,TGCAGCGTTTCCCAGGGGGCTGGCTATGGCTACACCTTC
TRBJ2-7,TRBV27,.,TRBD1,CASSRGQGRYEQYF,TGTGCCAGCAGTCGGGGACAGGGCAGATACGAGCAGTACTTC
TRBJ2-5,TRBV4-3,few,.,CASSQDISGGRTGQETQYF,TGCGCCAGCAGCCAAGATATCAGCGGGGGACGGACAGGGCAAGAGACCCAGTACTTC
TRBJ1-4,TRBV9,.,.,CASSVGVRGLNEKLFF,TGTGCCAGCAGCGTAGGAGTCAGGGGCCTTAATGAAAAACTGTTTTTT
TRBJ2-1,TRBV7-9,.,.,CASSLGGRQVYNEQFF,TGTGCCAGCAGCTTAGGTGGGAGACAGGTTTACAATGAGCAGTTCTTC
TRBJ2-7,TRBV6-8,few,.,CASSYTGDRRPRQYF,TGTGCCAGCAGTTACACCGGGGACCGCCGGCCACGACAGTACTTC
TRBJ1-3,TRBV6-6,few,TRBD1,CASRAGTERNTIYF,TGTGCCAGCAGGGCCGGGACAGAAAGAAACACCATATATTTT
TRBJ1-5,TRBV7-2,few,.,CASSFRTGQGNQPQHF,TGTGCCAGCAGCTTTCGTACGGGGCAAGGCAATCAGCCCCAGCATTTT
TRBJ2-3,TRBV7-9,few,TRBD1,CASSLRNRGQDTQYF,TGTGCCAGCAGCTTACGTAACAGGGGGCAAGATACGCAGTATTTT
TRBJ1-2,TRBV23-1,few,TRBD1,CASRWDRAPYGYTF,TGCGCCAGCAGGTGGGACAGGGCCCCCTATGGCTACACCTTC
TRBJ2-3,TRBV6-6,.,TRBD2,CASSYGTGLVTDTQYF,TGTGCCAGCAGTTACGGCACGGGACTAGTCACAGATACGCAGTATTTT
TRBJ2-1,TRBV5-4,.,TRBD2,CASTWGRGPLLNEQFF,TGTGCCAGCACCTGGGGGAGGGGACCATTACTCAATGAGCAGTTCTTC
TRBJ2-7,TRBV29-1,.,.,CSVGVGWTLYEQYF,TGCAGCGTTGGGGTGGGGTGGACCCTCTACGAGCAGTACTTC
TRBJ1-1,TRBV30,.,.,CAWRGGGAGSEAFF,TGTGCCTGGCGCGGCGGCGGGGCCGGCTCTGAAGCTTTCTTT
TRBJ1-3,TRBV7-2,few,.,CASSLGAGSGNTIYF,TGTGCCAGCAGCTTAGGGGCAGGCTCTGGAAACACCATATATTTT
TRBJ2-7,TRBV18,.,.,CASSMRGDSYEQYF,TGTGCCAGCTCAATGAGGGGGGACTCCTACGAGCAGTACTTC
TRBJ1-1,TRBV7-9,.,.,CASSLGGRGNTEAFF,TGTGCCAGCAGCTTAGGAGGGAGGGGGAACACTGAAGCTTTCTTT
TRBJ2-7,TRBV28,few,TRBD1,CASSLHAGQGFAQYF,TGTGCCAGCAGTTTACACGCGGGACAGGGGTTCGCGCAGTACTTC
TRBJ2-7,TRBV7-9,.,.,CASSRVTGMQSSYEQYF,TGTGCCAGCAGCCGAGTCACAGGGATGCAAAGCTCCTACGAGCAGTACTTC
TRBJ1-5,TRBV4-2,few,TRBD1,CASSQDPQGTQPQHF,TGTGCCAGCAGCCAAGATCCACAGGGGACACAGCCCCAGCATTTT
TRBJ2-6,TRBV20-1,.,.,CSAREGGVLTF,TGCAGTGCTAGAGAGGGGGGCGTCCTGACTTTC
TRBJ2-7,TRBV4-1,.,TRBD1,CASSQPGQVHYEQYF,TGCGCCAGCAGCCAACCGGGACAGGTGCACTACGAGCAGTACTTC
TRBJ2-7,TRBV11-2,.,TRBD1,CASSRDRFSYEQYF,TGTGCCAGCAGCCGGGACAGGTTCTCCTACGAGCAGTACTTC
TRBJ2-3,TRBV27,once,.,CASSQDRVGTDTQYF,TGTGCGAGCTCCCAGGATCGGGTGGGGACAGATACGCAGTATTTT
TRBJ1-2,TRBV10-3,few,.,CAISESKGQSYGYTF,TGTGCCATCAGTGAGTCGAAGGGCCAGAGCTATGGCTACACCTTC
TRBJ2-1,TRBV5-1,.,TRBD1,CASSLEGQGFNEQFF,TGCGCCAGCAGCTTGGAAGGACAGGGGTTCAATGAGCAGTTCTTC
TRBJ1-2,TRBV5-1,.,.,CASNRGDTRGYTF,TGCGCCAGCAATAGGGGGGACACACGAGGCTACACCTTC
TRBJ2-1,TRBV19,few,.,CASTGPLYNEQFF,TGTGCCAGTACTGGGCCACTCTACAATGAGCAGTTCTTC
TRBJ2-1,TRBV4-1,.,.,CASSQEGGVTYNEQFF,TGCGCCAGCAGCCAAGAAGGCGGGGTGACCTACAATGAGCAGTTCTTC
TRBJ1-1,TRBV6-1,.,.,CASSGSPFF,TGTGCCAGCAGCGGTTCCCCTTTCTTT
TRBJ2-3,TRBV7-2,.,.,CASGPLWDKELTSTDTQYF,TGTGCCAGCGGGCCCCTTTGGGACAAGGAACTGACTAGCACAGATACGCAGTATTTT
TRBJ2-1,TRBV5-1,.,TRBD2,CASSLGLAENNEQFF,TGCGCCAGCAGCTTGGGACTAGCAGAGAACAATGAGCAGTTCTTC
TRBJ1-2,TRBV19,.,.,CASSRDTFTSYGYTF,TGTGCCAGTAGTAGGGACACCTTCACCTCCTATGGCTACACCTTC
TRBJ1-5,TRBV7-3,few,.,CASSTLTGLGQPQHF,TGTGCCAGCAGCACCTTAACAGGGTTGGGACAGCCCCAGCATTTT
TRBJ1-1,TRBV25-1,.,.,CASTRRQGTEAFF,TGTGCCAGCACCCGACGCCAGGGCACTGAAGCTTTCTTT
TRBJ2-5,TRBV6-5,.,TRBD2,CASTRRGVQETQYF,TGTGCCAGCACCCGACGGGGGGTTCAAGAGACCCAGTACTTC
TRBJ1-5,TRBV5-1,few,.,CASSLGGISSNQPQHF,TGCGCCAGCAGCCTAGGGGGGATTAGTAGCAATCAGCCCCAGCATTTT
TRBJ1-2,TRBV19,.,.,CASSTRQLIRYGYTF,TGTGCCAGTAGTACCCGCCAACTCATCCGCTATGGCTACACCTTC
TRBJ1-5,TRBV7-9,few,.,CASSLQGSNQPQHF,TGTGCCAGCAGCTTACAAGGAAGCAATCAGCCCCAGCATTTT
TRBJ1-2,TRBV9,.,.,CASSVGGVNYGYTF,TGTGCCAGCAGCGTAGGGGGCGTTAACTATGGCTACACCTTC
TRBJ2-5,TRBV30,few,.,CAWSVLETQYF,TGTGCCTGGAGTGTATTAGAGACCCAGTACTTC
TRBJ2-5,TRBV6-5,few,.,CASSYKETQYF,TGTGCCAGCAGTTACAAGGAGACCCAGTACTTC
TRBJ2-5,TRBV9,few,.,CASSVYGSRETQYF,TGTGCCAGCAGCGTATACGGGAGCCGAGAGACCCAGTACTTC
TRBJ2-4,TRBV7-9,.,.,CATSLLGTLAKNIQYF,TGTGCCACCTCCCTCTTGGGGACCTTAGCCAAAAACATTCAGTACTTC
TRBJ2-7,TRBV13,few,.,CASSLVGSHYEQYF,TGTGCCAGCAGCTTAGTGGGCAGTCACTACGAGCAGTACTTC
TRBJ1-6,TRBV10-3,few,.,CAISESWGHNSPLHF,TGTGCCATCAGTGAGTCTTGGGGGCACAATTCACCCCTCCACTTT
TRBJ2-5,TRBV7-2,.,.,CASSSNGVVSQYF,TGTGCCAGCAGCTCTAACGGAGTTGTGTCCCAGTACTTC
TRBJ1-5,TRBV5-1,.,.,CASSLGVAGDDQPQHF,TGCGCCAGCAGCTTGGGCGTGGCAGGGGACGATCAGCCCCAGCATTTT
TRBJ2-1,TRBV29-1,few,TRBD2,CSVMVTITGTSPRNEQFF,TGCAGCGTTATGGTCACCATTACAGGGACTAGCCCCCGGAATGAGCAGTTCTTC
TRBJ2-7,TRBV5-1,.,.,CASSLLRGYEQYF,TGCGCCAGCAGCTTGCTGAGGGGATACGAGCAGTACTTC
TRBJ2-7,TRBV2,.,.,CASSEQGPYEQYF,TGTGCCAGCAGTGAACAGGGGCCCTACGAGCAGTACTTC
TRBJ2-2,TRBV5-1,.,TRBD1,CASSLVGQAGTGELFF,TGCGCCAGCAGCTTGGTTGGACAGGCGGGCACCGGGGAGCTGTTTTTT
TRBJ2-7,TRBV18,few,.,CASSPSRSSSYEQYF,TGTGCCAGCTCACCCTCCAGGTCGAGCTCCTACGAGCAGTACTTC